The 4 T cell receptor beta chains given below trace back to one sample, sequenced in a study of blood T cells in healthy people across ages. Next came a second PCR, run for roughly 6 to 11 cycles, which used a sample-barcoded 5' primer along with a J-beta primer mix. MiXCR was run by TCRdb on the 5' RACE reads, yielding one entry per CDR3 protein. The sample carries just over 800,000 distinct CDR3 sequences, about 59% recorded once. The specimen was blood. These receptors were obtained from a man aged 25-40 years in good health.

In DNA, the CDR3 is TGTGCCAGCAGCTTTGACAGGGCGCATAATGGCTACACCTTC. Translated: CASSFDRAHNGYTF. This chain joins TRBV11-2 and TRBJ1-2, with 7 nucleotides matching TRBD1. Germline V gives CDR1 SGHAT, CDR2 FQNNGV. Trimming removed 3 bases from V and 6 bases from J; junction bases left unmatched: 7. The CDR3 consists of 14 residues.

The genes are TRBV4-3 and TRBJ1-1, with D unresolved. This CDR3 contains 15 residues. V lost 0 bases and J lost 5, with 13 bases in between. Germline V gene lookup returns CDR1 LGHNA and CDR2 YSLEER. The CDR3 bases are TGCGCCAGCAGCCAAGATCATCCCCTGGGAACTGAAGCTTTCTTT. Protein product: CASSQDHPLGTEAFF.

CDR3 nucleotides: TGCAGCGTTGGGACGGGGAGGGATTACGAGCAGTACTTC. Residues: CSVGTGRDYEQYF. The chain joins TRBV29-1 to TRBJ2-5; 7 bases agree with TRBD2. The J call is doubtful: the DNA matches TRBJ2-7 better. Germline CDR1 reads SQVTM; CDR2 reads ANQGSEA. The length of the CDR3 is 13 residues.

This clonotype was seen a handful of times. The chain links TRBV6-6 to TRBJ1-2; D gene uncertain. Germline assignment: CDR1 MNHNY and CDR2 SVGAGI (reference sequence). The CDR3 extends over 14 amino acids. The V end was cut by 7 bases, the J end by 3 bases, with 15 bases between. The CDR3 coding sequence is TGTGCCAGCAATGTCGACTGGGCCGACTATGGCTACACCTTC. Its translation: CASNVDWADYGYTF.